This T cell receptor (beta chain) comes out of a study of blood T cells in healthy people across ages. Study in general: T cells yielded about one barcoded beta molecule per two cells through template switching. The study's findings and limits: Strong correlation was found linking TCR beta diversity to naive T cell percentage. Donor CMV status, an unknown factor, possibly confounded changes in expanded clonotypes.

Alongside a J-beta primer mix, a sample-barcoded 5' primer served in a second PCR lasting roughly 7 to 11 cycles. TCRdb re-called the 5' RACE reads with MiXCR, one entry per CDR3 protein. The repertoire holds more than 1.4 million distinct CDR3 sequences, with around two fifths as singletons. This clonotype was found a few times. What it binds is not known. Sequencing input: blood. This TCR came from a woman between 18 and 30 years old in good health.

CDR3 protein: CAMQGWGADEQFF. DNA of the CDR3: TGTGCCATGCAGGGGTGGGGGGCTGACGAGCAGTTCTTC. This chain connects TRBV2 to TRBJ2-1; D possibly matches TRBD1 or TRBD2 (6 bases each). Germline CDR1 and CDR2: SNHLY and FYNNEI. Trimming pared 10 bases from V and 10 bases from J, leaving 20 bases between. CDR3 length equals 13 residues.